This T cell receptor beta chain was sequenced in a study of neurological immune-mediated disorders. The study, taken as a whole, reports: For the multiple sclerosis repertoire cluster, an association with any clinical or MRI feature was absent. There were no CDR3 amino acid sequences shared by expanded clones across subjects, a result suggesting private repertoires in all groups.

MiXCR, applied by TCRdb to the 5' RACE reads, yields one record per CDR3 protein. Of over 45,000 distinct CDR3 sequences in the sample, approximately 3.5% are singletons; the top ten hold 5.9%. Germline CDR1 SEHNR, CDR2 FQNEAQ (reference sequence). Trimming at V came to 5 bases and at J to 5 bases, leaving 13 bases not matched to a gene. The CDR3 is 16 amino acids. At least ten counts were recorded for this clonotype. Its antigen is not known. This TCR was sampled from a man aged 40-49 years with multiple sclerosis. Sequencing was performed on PBMCs. The chain is built from TRBV7-9 and TRBJ1-2, with TRBD1 matching over 8 bases. The CDR3 region has the DNA TGTGCCAGCAGCCCTGGGGTCCGACAGGGGAAGTATGGCTACACCTTC. Protein: CASSPGVRQGKYGYTF.